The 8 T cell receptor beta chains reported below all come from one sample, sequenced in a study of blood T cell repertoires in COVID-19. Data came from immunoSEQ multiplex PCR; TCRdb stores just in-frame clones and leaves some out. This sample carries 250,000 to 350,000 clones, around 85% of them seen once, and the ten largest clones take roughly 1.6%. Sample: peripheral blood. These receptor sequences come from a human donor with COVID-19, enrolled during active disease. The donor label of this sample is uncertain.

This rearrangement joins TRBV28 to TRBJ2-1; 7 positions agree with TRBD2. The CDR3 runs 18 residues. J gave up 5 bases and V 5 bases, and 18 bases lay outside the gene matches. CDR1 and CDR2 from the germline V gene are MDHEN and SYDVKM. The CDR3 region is CASSPPNKLAGKNNEQFF. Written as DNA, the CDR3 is TGTGCCAGCAGTCCACCCAACAAATTAGCGGGCAAAAACAATGAGCAGTTCTTC. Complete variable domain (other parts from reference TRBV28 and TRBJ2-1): DVKVTQSSRYLVKRTGEKVFLECVQDMDHENMFWYRQDPGLGLRLIYFSYDVKMKEKGDIPEGYSVSREKKERFSLILESASTNQTSMYLCASSPPNKLAGKNNEQFFGPGTRLTVL.

For the CDR3, the DNA is TGCGCCAGCAGCTTGCTGAGGGCTAGCGAGGATGAGCAGTTCTTC. Translating it yields CASSLLRASEDEQFF. The chain is built from TRBV5-1 and TRBJ2-1, with a tentative D call TRBD2 (6 bases). V gave up 1 base and J gave up 8 bases, with 16 bases separating them. Germline CDR1 reads SGHRS; CDR2 reads YFSETQ. The CDR3 spans 15 residues. Based on the CDR3 plus reference TRBV5-1 and TRBJ2-1, the full variable domain is KAGVTQTPRYLIKTRGQQVTLSCSPISGHRSVSWYQQTPGQGLQFLFEYFSETQRNKGNFPGRFSGRQFSNSRSEMNVSTLELGDSALYLCASSLLRASEDEQFFGPGTRLTVL.

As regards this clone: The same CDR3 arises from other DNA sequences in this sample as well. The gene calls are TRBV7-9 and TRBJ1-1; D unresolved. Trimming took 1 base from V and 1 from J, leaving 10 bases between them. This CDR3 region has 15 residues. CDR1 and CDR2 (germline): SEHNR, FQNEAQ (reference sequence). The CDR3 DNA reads TGTGCCAGCAGCTTAGGAGAGGGTTCGAACACTGAAGCTTTCTTT. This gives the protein CASSLGEGSNTEAFF.

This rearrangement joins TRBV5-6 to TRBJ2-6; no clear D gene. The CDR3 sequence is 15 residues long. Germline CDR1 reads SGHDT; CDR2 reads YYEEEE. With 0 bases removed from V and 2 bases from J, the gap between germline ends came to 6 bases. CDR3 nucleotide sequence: TGTGCCAGCAGCTTGGACGAGGCTGGGGCCAACGTCCTGACTTTC. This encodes CASSLDEAGANVLTF. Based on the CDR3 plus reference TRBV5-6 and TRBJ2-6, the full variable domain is DAGVTQSPTHLIKTRGQQVTLRCSPKSGHDTVSWYQQALGQGPQFIFQYYEEEERQRGNFPDRFSGHQFPNYSSELNVNALLLGDSALYLCASSLDEAGANVLTFGAGSRLTVL.

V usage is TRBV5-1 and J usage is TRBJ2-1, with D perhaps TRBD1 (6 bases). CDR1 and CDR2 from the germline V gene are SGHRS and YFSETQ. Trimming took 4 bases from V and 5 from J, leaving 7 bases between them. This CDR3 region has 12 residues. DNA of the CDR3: TGCGCCAGCAGCCCAGGGGACAATGAGCAGTTCTTC. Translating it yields CASSPGDNEQFF.

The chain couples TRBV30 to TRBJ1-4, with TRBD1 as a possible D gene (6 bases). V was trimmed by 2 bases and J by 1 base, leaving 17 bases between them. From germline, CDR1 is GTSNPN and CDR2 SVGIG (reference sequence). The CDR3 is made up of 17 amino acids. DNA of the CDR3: TGTGCCTGGAGTTCGCCGGGACATTCGGAAACTAATGAAAAACTGTTTTTT. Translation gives CAWSSPGHSETNEKLFF. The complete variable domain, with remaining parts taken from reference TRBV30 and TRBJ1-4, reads SQTIHQWPATLVQPVGSPLSLECTVEGTSNPNLYWYRQAAGRGLQLLFYSVGIGQISSEVPQNLSASRPQDRQFILSSKKLLLSDSGFYLCAWSSPGHSETNEKLFFGSGTQLSVL.

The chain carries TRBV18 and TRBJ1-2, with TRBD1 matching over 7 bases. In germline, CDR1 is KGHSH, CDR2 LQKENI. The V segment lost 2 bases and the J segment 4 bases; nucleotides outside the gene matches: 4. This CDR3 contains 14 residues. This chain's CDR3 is CASSPGTDIYGYTF. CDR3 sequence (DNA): TGTGCCAGCTCACCAGGGACAGATATCTATGGCTACACCTTC.

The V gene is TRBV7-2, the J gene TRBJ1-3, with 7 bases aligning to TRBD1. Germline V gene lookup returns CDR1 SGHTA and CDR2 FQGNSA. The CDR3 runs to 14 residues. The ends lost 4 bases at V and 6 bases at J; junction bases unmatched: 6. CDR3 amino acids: CASSSRQGPNTIYF. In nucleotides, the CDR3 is TGTGCCAGCAGCTCGAGACAGGGCCCAAACACCATATATTTT.